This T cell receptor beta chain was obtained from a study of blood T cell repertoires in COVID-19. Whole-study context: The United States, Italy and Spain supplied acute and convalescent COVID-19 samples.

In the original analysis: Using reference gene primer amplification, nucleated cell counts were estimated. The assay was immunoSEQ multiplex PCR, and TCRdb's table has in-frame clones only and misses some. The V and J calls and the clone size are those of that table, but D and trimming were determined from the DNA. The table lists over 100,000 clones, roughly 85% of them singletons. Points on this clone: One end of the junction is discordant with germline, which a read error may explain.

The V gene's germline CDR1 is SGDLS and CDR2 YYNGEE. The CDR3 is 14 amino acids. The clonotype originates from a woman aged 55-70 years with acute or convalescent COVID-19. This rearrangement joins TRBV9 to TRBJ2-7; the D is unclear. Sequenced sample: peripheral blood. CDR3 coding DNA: TGTGCCAGCAGCGTAGGGCCGGTAGACACCCACTTACACTTC. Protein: CASSVGPVDTHLHF.